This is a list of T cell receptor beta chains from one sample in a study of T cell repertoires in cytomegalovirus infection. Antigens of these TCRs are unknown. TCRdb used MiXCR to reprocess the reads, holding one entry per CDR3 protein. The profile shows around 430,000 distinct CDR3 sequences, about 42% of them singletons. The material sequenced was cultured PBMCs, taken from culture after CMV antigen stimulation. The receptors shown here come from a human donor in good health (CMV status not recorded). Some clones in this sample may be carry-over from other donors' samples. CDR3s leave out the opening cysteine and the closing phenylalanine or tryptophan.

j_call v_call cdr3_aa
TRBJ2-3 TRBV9 ASSVVGGADTQY
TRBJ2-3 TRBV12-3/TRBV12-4 ASSFFGAGGADTQY
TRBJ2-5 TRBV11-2 ASATEQTQETQY
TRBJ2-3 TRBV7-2 ATTTSGMRTDTQY
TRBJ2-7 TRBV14 ASSPRSGGLYEQY
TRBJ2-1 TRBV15 ATSLLAGGTNEQF
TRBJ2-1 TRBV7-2 ASSLGRGYVQF
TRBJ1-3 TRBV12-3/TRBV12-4 ASSYQGTARFLGNTIY
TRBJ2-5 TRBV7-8 ASSLTAGLQETQY
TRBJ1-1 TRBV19 ASRDRSNTEAF
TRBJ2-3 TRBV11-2 ASSFAGGRTDTQY
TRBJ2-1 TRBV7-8 ASSLEPAGGYNEQF
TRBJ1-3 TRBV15 ATSPTGSSGNTIY
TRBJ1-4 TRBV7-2 ASSPRAGGSEKLF
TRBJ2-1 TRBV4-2 ASNGWTSGYNEQF
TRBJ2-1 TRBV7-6 ASSLPKSGRGNEQF